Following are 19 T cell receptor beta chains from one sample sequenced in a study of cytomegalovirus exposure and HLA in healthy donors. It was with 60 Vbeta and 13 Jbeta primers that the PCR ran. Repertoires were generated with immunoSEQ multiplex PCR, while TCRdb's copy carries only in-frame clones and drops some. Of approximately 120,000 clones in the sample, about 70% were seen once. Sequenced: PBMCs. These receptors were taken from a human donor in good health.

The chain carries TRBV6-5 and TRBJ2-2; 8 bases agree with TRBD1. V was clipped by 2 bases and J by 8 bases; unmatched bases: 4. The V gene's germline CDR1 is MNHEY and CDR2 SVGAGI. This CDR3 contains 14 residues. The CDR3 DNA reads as TGTGCCAGCAGTTACCAGGGGGCGCAGGGGGAGCTGTTTTTT. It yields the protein CASSYQGAQGELFF.

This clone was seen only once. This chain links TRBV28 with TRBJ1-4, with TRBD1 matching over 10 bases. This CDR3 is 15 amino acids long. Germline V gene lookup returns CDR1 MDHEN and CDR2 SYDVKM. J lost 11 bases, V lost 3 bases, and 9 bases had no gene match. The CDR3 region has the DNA TGTGCCAGCAGTTTGCCGGGACAGGGGCCCAGGAAACTGTTTTTT. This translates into CASSLPGQGPRKLFF.

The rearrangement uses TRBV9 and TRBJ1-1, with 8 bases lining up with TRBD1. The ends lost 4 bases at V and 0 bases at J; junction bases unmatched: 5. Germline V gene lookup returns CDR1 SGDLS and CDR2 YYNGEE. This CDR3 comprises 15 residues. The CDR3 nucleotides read TGTGCCAGCAGCTCCCGGACAGGGCTGAACACTGAAGCTTTCTTT. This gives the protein CASSSRTGLNTEAFF.

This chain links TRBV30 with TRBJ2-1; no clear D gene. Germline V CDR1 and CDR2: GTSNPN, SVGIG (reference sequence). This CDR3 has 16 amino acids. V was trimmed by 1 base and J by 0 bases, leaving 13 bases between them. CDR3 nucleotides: TGTGCCTGGAGTGGGTTTAGCAGCAGCTCCTACAATGAGCAGTTCTTC. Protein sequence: CAWSGFSSSSYNEQFF.

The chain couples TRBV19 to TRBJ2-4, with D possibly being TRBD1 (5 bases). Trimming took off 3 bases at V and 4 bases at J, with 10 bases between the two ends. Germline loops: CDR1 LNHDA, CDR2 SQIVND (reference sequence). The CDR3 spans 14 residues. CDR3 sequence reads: CASSMGQAKNIQYF. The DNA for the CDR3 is TGTGCCAGTAGTATGGGGCAGGCTAAAAACATTCAGTACTTC.

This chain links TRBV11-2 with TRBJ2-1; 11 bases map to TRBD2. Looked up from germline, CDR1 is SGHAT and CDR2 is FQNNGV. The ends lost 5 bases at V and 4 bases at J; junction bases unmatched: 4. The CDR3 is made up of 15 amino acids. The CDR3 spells CASSGLAGSYNEQFF. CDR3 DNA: TGTGCCAGCAGCGGACTAGCGGGTTCTTACAATGAGCAGTTCTTC.

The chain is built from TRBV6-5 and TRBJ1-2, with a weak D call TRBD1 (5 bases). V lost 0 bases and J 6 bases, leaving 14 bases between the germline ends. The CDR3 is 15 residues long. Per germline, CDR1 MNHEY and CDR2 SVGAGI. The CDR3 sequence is CASSYSGQYGNGYTF. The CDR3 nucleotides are TGTGCCAGCAGTTACTCCGGACAATATGGAAATGGCTACACCTTC.

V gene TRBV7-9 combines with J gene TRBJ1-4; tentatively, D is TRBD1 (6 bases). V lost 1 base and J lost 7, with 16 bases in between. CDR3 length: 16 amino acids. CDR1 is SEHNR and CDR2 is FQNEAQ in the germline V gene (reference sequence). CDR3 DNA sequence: TGTGCCAGCAGCTTAGGGGGAGCAGGGGATGGTGAAAAACTGTTTTTT. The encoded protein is CASSLGGAGDGEKLFF. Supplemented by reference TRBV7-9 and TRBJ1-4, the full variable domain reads DTGVSQNPRHKITKRGQNVTFRCDPISEHNRLYWYRQTLGQGPEFLTYFQNEAQLEKSRLLSDRFSAERPKGSFSTLEIQRTEQGDSAMYLCASSLGGAGDGEKLFFGSGTQLSVL.

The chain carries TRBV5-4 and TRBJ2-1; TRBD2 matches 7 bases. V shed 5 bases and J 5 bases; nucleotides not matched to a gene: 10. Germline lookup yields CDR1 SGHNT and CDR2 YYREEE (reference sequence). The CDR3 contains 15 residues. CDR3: CASRPQRGRDNEQFF. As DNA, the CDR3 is TGTGCCAGCAGGCCTCAGCGGGGACGGGACAATGAGCAGTTCTTC.

CDR3 amino acids: CASSFRLDQETQYF. The CDR3 DNA reads as TGTGCCAGCAGCTTCCGACTAGACCAAGAGACCCAGTACTTC. This sequence joins TRBV5-4 and TRBJ2-5, with D possibly matching TRBD2 (6 bases). The V end was cut by 2 bases, the J end by 0 bases, with 8 bases between. Per germline, CDR1 SGHNT and CDR2 YYREEE (reference sequence). The CDR3 is 14 residues long.

The CDR3: CASSRQGAPQPQHF. In DNA form, the CDR3 reads TGTGCCAGCAGTCGACAGGGGGCGCCTCAGCCCCAGCATTTT. This rearrangement joins TRBV28 to TRBJ1-5; TRBD1 aligns across 10 bases. With V trimmed by 5 bases and J by 6 bases, 4 bases remained unmatched. Germline values: CDR1 MDHEN, CDR2 SYDVKM. The CDR3 is 14 amino acids.

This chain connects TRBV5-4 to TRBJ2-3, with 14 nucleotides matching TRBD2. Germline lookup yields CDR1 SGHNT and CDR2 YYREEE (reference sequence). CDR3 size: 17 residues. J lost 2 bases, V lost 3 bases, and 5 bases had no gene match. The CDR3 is CASSSGTSGRNTDTQYF. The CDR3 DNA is TGTGCCAGCAGCTCCGGGACTAGCGGGAGAAACACAGATACGCAGTATTTT.

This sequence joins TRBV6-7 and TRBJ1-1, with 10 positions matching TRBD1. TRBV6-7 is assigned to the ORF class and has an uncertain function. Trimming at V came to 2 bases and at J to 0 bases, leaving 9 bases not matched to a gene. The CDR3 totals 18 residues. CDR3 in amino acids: CASSYGTGVRLLNTEAFF. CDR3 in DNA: TGTGCCAGCAGTTACGGGACAGGGGTTAGGTTGTTGAACACTGAAGCTTTCTTT.

The DNA of the CDR3 is TGTGCCAGCAGCAGGACAGCCCCCTATGGCTACACCTTC. Its translation is CASSRTAPYGYTF. This chain connects TRBV28 to TRBJ1-2, with TRBD1 as a possible D gene (6 bases). The CDR3 contains 13 residues. Germline V gives CDR1 MDHEN, CDR2 SYDVKM. Trimming removed 6 bases at V and 4 bases at J, with 12 bases between.

The CDR3 DNA reads TGTGCCAGCTCACCATTGGGACAGCCCCAAGAGACCCAGTACTTC. Translation: CASSPLGQPQETQYF. V and J are TRBV18 and TRBJ2-5; 7 bases are a match to TRBD1. Trimming at V came to 2 bases and at J to 1 base, leaving 4 bases not matched to a gene. This CDR3 comprises 15 residues. Germline V lookup: CDR1 KGHSH, CDR2 LQKENI.

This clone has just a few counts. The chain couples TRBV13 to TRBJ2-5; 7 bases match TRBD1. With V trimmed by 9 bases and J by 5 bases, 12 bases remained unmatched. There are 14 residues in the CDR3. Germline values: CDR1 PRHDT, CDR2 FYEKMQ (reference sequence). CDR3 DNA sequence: TGTGCCAGTTCCCGTGGGACAGCCGGGGAGACCCAGTACTTC. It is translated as CASSRGTAGETQYF. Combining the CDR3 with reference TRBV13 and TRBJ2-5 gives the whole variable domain AAGVIQSPRHLIKEKRETATLKCYPIPRHDTVYWYQQGPGQDPQFLISFYEKMQSDKGSIPDRFSAQQFSDYHSELNMSSLELGDSALYFCASSRGTAGETQYFGPGTRLLVL.

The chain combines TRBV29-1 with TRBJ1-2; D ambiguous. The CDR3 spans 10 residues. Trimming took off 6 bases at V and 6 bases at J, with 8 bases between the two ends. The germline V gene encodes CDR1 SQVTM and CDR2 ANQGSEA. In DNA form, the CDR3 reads TGCAGCGTCAGACTGGATGGCTACACCTTC. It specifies CSVRLDGYTF. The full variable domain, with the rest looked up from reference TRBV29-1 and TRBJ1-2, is SAVISQKPSRDICQRGTSLTIQCQVDSQVTMMFWYRQQPGQSLTLIATANQGSEATYESGFVIDKFPISRPNLTFSTLTVSNMSPEDSSIYLCSVRLDGYTFGSGTRLTVV.

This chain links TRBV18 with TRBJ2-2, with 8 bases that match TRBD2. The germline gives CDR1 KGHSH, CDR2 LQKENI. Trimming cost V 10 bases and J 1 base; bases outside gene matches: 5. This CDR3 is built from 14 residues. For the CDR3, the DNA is TGTGCCACCACCGGGACTAGGAACACCGGGGAGCTGTTTTTT. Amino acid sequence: CATTGTRNTGELFF.

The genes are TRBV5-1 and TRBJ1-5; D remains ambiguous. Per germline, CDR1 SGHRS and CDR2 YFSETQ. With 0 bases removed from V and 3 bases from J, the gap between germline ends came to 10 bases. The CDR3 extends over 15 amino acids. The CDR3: CASSLGQADNQPQHF. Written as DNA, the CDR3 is TGCGCCAGCAGCTTGGGCCAGGCTGACAATCAGCCCCAGCATTTT.